The 16 T cell receptor beta chains below were found in one sample sequenced in a study of cytotoxic CD8 clonotypes in ibrutinib-treated CLL. The data were produced by immunoSEQ multiplex PCR, yet TCRdb's version contains in-frame clones alone and is incomplete. The data contain under 300,000 clones, around three quarters of them singletons. Sequenced material: PBMCs, taken after 24 months of ibrutinib treatment. These receptors came from a human donor with chronic lymphocytic leukemia.

The chain uses TRBV29-1 and TRBJ2-7, with D maybe TRBD1 (5 bases). This CDR3 is built from 12 residues. Trimming removed 3 bases from V and 6 bases from J, with 12 bases in between. Germline-derived CDR1 and CDR2 are SQVTM and ANQGSEA. CDR3: CSVDGQGGEQYF. The CDR3 DNA sequence: TGCAGCGTTGATGGCCAGGGTGGCGAGCAGTACTTC.

This rearrangement joins TRBV7-9 to TRBJ1-5; TRBD1 aligns across 7 bases. V was clipped by 5 bases and J by 6 bases; unmatched bases: 10. Per germline, CDR1 SEHNR and CDR2 FQNEAQ (reference sequence). The CDR3 covers 15 residues. Here the CDR3 reads CASSPGQVAGQPQHF. CDR3 in DNA: TGTGCCAGCAGCCCAGGACAGGTTGCGGGTCAGCCCCAGCATTTT.

This clone came up once. The chain couples TRBV6-6 to TRBJ1-1; 8 nucleotides match TRBD1. The CDR3 runs 15 residues. CDR1 and CDR2 from the germline V gene are MNHNY and SVGAGI (reference sequence). Germline trimming cut 5 bases from V and 3 bases from J; bases unmatched to any gene: 8. CDR3 nucleotide sequence: TGTGCCAGCAGTACGACAACAGGGGGTCACACTGAAGCTTTCTTT. The encoded protein is CASSTTTGGHTEAFF.

The gene calls are TRBV29-1 and TRBJ1-5; D not certain. The germline gives CDR1 SQVTM, CDR2 ANQGSEA. Trimming pared 5 bases from V and 5 bases from J, leaving 13 bases between. CDR3 length equals 13 residues. CDR3 amino acids: CSVLVAEDQPQHF. The CDR3 DNA is TGCAGCGTTTTAGTGGCAGAAGATCAGCCCCAGCATTTT.

The rearrangement joins TRBV14 to TRBJ1-1, with no clear D. Per germline, CDR1 SGHDN and CDR2 FVKESK. The V end was cut by 5 bases, the J end by 5 bases, with 12 bases between. This CDR3 contains 13 residues. The CDR3 coding sequence is TGTGCCAGCAGCTTCCCTCACGGGACTGAAGCTTTCTTT. It codes for CASSFPHGTEAFF.

The V gene is TRBV25-1, the J gene TRBJ2-1; possibly TRBD1 for D (5 bases). Trimming took 2 bases from V and 4 from J, leaving 15 bases between them. The CDR3 sequence is 16 residues long. Looked up from germline, CDR1 is MGHDK and CDR2 is SYGVNS. CDR3: CASSELKGSHYNEQFF. CDR3 in DNA: TGTGCCAGCAGTGAACTGAAGGGGTCCCATTACAATGAGCAGTTCTTC.

This clone has more than one count but fewer than ten. This chain uses TRBV18 with TRBJ2-7; D unresolved. The CDR3 length is 14 residues. V lost 4 bases to trimming and J lost 0 bases, with 10 bases between them. Germline lookup yields CDR1 KGHSH and CDR2 LQKENI. CDR3 coding DNA: TGTGCCAGCTCACGGGCGGTCCCCTCCTACGAGCAGTACTTC. It specifies CASSRAVPSYEQYF.

This clone was counted once. The chain has TRBV9 and TRBJ1-3; 7 bases agree with TRBD1. Looked up from germline, CDR1 is SGDLS and CDR2 is YYNGEE. This CDR3 has 15 amino acids. V lost 6 bases, J lost 2 bases, and 8 bases stayed unmatched. CDR3: CASTPTGSPGNTIYF. The CDR3 coding sequence is TGTGCCAGCACCCCGACAGGGTCCCCTGGAAACACCATATATTTT.

The chain carries TRBV6-5 and TRBJ2-7, with TRBD2 matching 8 bases. The junction had 11 bases not matched to a gene; V was cut back by 5 bases and J by 5 bases. CDR1 is MNHEY and CDR2 is SVGAGI in the germline V gene. This CDR3 contains 15 residues. CDR3 amino acids: CASSTSLAGTNEQYF. The CDR3 DNA reads as TGTGCCAGCAGTACCTCCTTAGCGGGAACGAACGAGCAGTACTTC.

V is TRBV7-2 and J is TRBJ1-3; D might be TRBD1 (5 bases). V was pared by 3 bases and J by 2 bases, with 11 bases between. The CDR3 sequence is 15 residues long. The V gene's germline CDR1 is SGHTA and CDR2 FQGNSA. CDR3 bases: TGTGCCAGCAGCTTCCGGGACCCAACTGGAAACACCATATATTTT. It is translated as CASSFRDPTGNTIYF.

The chain links TRBV30 to TRBJ1-1, with 8 nucleotides matching TRBD1. The CDR3 is made up of 13 amino acids. V lost 2 bases, J lost 4 bases, and 3 bases stayed unmatched. Germline CDR1 reads GTSNPN; CDR2 reads SVGIG (reference sequence). The CDR3 nucleotides are TGTGCCTGGAGTTCTACAGGGGGCACTGAAGCTTTCTTT. Its translation: CAWSSTGGTEAFF.

The genes are TRBV11-3 and TRBJ2-3; 9 bases are a match to TRBD2. CDR1 is SGHNT, CDR2 YENEEA, per germline. The CDR3 extends over 14 amino acids. J lost 11 bases, V lost 1 base, and 7 bases had no gene match. CDR3 residues: CASSLGVSGSVQYF. In nucleotides, the CDR3 is TGTGCCAGCAGCTTAGGGGTTAGCGGGAGTGTGCAGTATTTT.

The V call is TRBV28, the J call TRBJ2-7, with 7 bases lining up with TRBD1. CDR3 length: 14 amino acids. V gave up 7 bases and J gave up 2 bases; unmatched junction bases: 8. CDR1 is MDHEN, CDR2 SYDVKM, per germline. CDR3 bases: TGTGCCAGCATTGCGTTTGGACAGGCCTACGAGCAGTACTTC. This translates into CASIAFGQAYEQYF.

The chain uses TRBV2 and TRBJ1-1; 9 nucleotides agree with TRBD1. This CDR3 contains 16 residues. V dropped 2 bases and J dropped 4; count of bases not matched to a gene: 8. Germline V gene data show CDR1 as SNHLY and CDR2 as FYNNEI. The CDR3 loop reads CASSETGDRAGTEAFF. CDR3 coding DNA: TGTGCCAGCAGTGAAACTGGGGACAGGGCGGGCACTGAAGCTTTCTTT.

The rearrangement links TRBV29-1 to TRBJ2-7, with 10 bases matching TRBD2. The CDR3 contains 17 residues. The germline V gene encodes CDR1 SQVTM and CDR2 ANQGSEA. With 0 bases clipped from V and 6 bases from J, the junction kept 14 bases outside the gene matches. CDR3 in amino acids: CSVEDRQAGGWFGEQYF. The CDR3 DNA reads TGCAGCGTTGAAGATAGGCAAGCGGGAGGGTGGTTTGGCGAGCAGTACTTC.

CDR3 DNA: TGTGCCAGCAGCCCCGGACAGTCGAACACCGGGGAGCTGTTTTTT. It yields the protein CASSPGQSNTGELFF. The gene calls are TRBV7-2 and TRBJ2-2; D perhaps matches TRBD1 (6 bases). There are 15 residues in the CDR3. Germline lookup yields CDR1 SGHTA and CDR2 FQGNSA. V lost 5 bases and J 0 bases, leaving 10 bases between the germline ends. The variable domain in full, with the rest retrieved from reference TRBV7-2 and TRBJ2-2, is GAGVSQSPSNKVTEKGKDVELRCDPISGHTALYWYRQSLGQGLEFLIYFQGNSAPDKSGLPSDRFSAERTGGSVSTLTIQRTQQEDSAVYLCASSPGQSNTGELFFGEGSRLTVL.